This T cell receptor (beta chain) was profiled in a study of blood T cell repertoires in COVID-19. Overall study: T cells, B-cell-depleted T cells, or PBMCs supplied cDNA or gDNA.

Trimming stripped 4 bases from V and 5 bases from J, with 7 bases between. Per the germline V gene, CDR1 is SGHRS and CDR2 is YFSETQ. The CDR3 consists of 13 residues. Recruits, aged about 18 to 89 years, lived in 24 US areas. Cohorts were determined from participant-reported clinical history. In the original processing: Researchers report that nucleated cell counts were estimated from reference gene primer amplification. This table comes from immunoSEQ multiplex PCR, and its TCRdb copy is limited to in-frame clones, with some not included. The D gene and trimming were derived from the DNA, and the V and J assignments and clone size from that table. The repertoire holds about 250,000 clones, with 85% to 90% as singletons.

This clonotype was sampled from a man between 35 and 55 years old who had recovered from COVID-19. This chain connects TRBV5-1 to TRBJ1-6; D not resolved. Material: PBMCs or T cells enriched from blood (not recorded which). CDR3 coding DNA: TGCGCCAGCAGCACACCCGATAATTCACCCCTCCACTTT. Its translation is CASSTPDNSPLHF. The full variable domain, with the rest looked up from reference TRBV5-1 and TRBJ1-6, is KAGVTQTPRYLIKTRGQQVTLSCSPISGHRSVSWYQQTPGQGLQFLFEYFSETQRNKGNFPGRFSGRQFSNSRSEMNVSTLELGDSALYLCASSTPDNSPLHFGNGTRLTVT.